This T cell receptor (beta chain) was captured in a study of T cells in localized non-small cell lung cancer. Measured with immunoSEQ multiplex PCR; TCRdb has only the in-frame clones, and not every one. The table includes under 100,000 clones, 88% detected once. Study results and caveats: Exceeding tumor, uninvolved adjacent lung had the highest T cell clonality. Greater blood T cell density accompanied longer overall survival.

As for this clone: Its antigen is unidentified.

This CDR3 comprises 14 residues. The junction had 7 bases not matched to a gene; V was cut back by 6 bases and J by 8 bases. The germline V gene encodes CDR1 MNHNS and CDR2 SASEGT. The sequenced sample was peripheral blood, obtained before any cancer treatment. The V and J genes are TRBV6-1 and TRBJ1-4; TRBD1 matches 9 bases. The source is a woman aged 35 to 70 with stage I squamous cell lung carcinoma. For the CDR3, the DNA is TGTGCCAGCAGACTACAGGGGGCAGGGGAAAAACTGTTTTTT. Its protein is CASRLQGAGEKLFF.